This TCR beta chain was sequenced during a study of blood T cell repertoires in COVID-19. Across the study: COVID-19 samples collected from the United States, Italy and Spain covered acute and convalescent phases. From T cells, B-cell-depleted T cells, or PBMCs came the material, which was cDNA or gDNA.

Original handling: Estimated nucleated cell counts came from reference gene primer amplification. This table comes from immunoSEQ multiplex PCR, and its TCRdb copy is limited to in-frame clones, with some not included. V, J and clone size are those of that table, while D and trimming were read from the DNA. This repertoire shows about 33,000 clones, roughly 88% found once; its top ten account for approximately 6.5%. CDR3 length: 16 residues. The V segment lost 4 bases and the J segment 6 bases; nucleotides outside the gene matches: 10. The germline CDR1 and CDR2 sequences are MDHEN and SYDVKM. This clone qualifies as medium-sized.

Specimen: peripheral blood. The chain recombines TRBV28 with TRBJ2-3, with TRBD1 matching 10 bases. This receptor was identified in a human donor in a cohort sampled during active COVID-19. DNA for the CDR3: TGTGCCAGCAGTTCTCCCAGACAGGGGGCGCGGGATACGCAGTATTTT. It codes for CASSSPRQGARDTQYF.